Only a few counts were recorded for the clone carrying this T cell receptor beta chain. Its antigen is not known. This entry is derived from a study of T-cell memory formation after mild COVID-19. Looking at the study overall: TCR clusters were largely donor specific.

V shed 5 bases and J 3 bases; nucleotides not matched to a gene: 3. The CDR3 length is 13 residues. The germline CDR1 and CDR2 sequences are SGHTA and FQGTGA. Regarding the study as a whole: Within pre-infection memory, some responding clones were found, suggesting cross-reactive memory joined. CD4+ contracting clones lay mainly in CM and EM, CD8+ ones in EMRA.

Constant-segment primers served in 5'RACE that generated TCR alpha and TCR beta cDNA libraries bearing sample barcodes and UMIs. MiXCR, applied by TCRdb to the 5' RACE reads, yields one record per CDR3 protein. The table lists 500,000 to 550,000 distinct CDR3 sequences, around 21% of them singletons. The chain couples TRBV7-3 to TRBJ1-1; TRBD1 aligns across 7 bases. The clonotype was recovered from an adult woman who had mild COVID-19 (a few samples of this study predate the infection). Cell type and time point are not known. Material for sequencing was PBMCs or a T cell subset sorted from them (not recorded which). The CDR3 DNA sequence: TGTGCCAGCAGCAAACAGGGGTACACTGAAGCTTTCTTT. Its translation: CASSKQGYTEAFF. The full variable domain, with the rest looked up from reference TRBV7-3 and TRBJ1-1, is GAGVSQTPSNKVTEKGKYVELRCDPISGHTALYWYRQSLGQGPEFLIYFQGTGAADDSGLPNDRFFAVRPEGSVSTLKIQRTERGDSAVYLCASSKQGYTEAFFGQGTRLTVV.